This T cell receptor beta chain came from a study of beta chain features in type 1 diabetes. Study in general: Patients did not differ from healthy donors in age, gender or cell yield. Study outcomes and limitations: Cells expressing TCR highly could be over-represented by cDNA sequencing. VDJ junctions in type 1 diabetes patients carried more deletions and fewer insertions. All four CD4+ subsets from Type 1 diabetes patients carried moderately but significantly shorter TCRB CDR3s.

As for this clone: Its antigen is not known.

The ends were cut back, 3 bases at V and 5 bases at J, with 18 bases in the middle. This CDR3 spans 15 amino acids. Germline loops: CDR1 SGHRS, CDR2 YFSETQ. Sequenced material consisted of expressed TCRB transcripts (all of the isolated RNA was reverse transcribed). Only in-frame clones appear in the TCRdb table, and some are missing; sequencing was by immunoSEQ multiplex PCR. The sample consists of around 280,000 clones, 15% of them appearing once. Sequencing was carried out using naive CD4+ T cells from blood. This chain uses TRBV5-1 with TRBJ2-7, with a tentative D call TRBD2 (5 bases). The TCR originated in a man younger than 30 with type 1 diabetes. CDR3 DNA sequence: TGCGCCAGCAGCTCCGGGGATCCTCGAACCCACGAGCAGTACTTC. Amino acid sequence: CASSSGDPRTHEQYF. The full variable domain, in which reference TRBV5-1 and TRBJ2-7 provide the parts outside the CDR3, is KAGVTQTPRYLIKTRGQQVTLSCSPISGHRSVSWYQQTPGQGLQFLFEYFSETQRNKGNFPGRFSGRQFSNSRSEMNVSTLELGDSALYLCASSSGDPRTHEQYFGPGTRLTVT.